The entry below gives a single T cell receptor (beta chain) sequence along with its context. Antigen specificity is unknown. Profiling of TCR beta VDJ combinations and CDR3 sequences used genomic DNA as template. TCRdb called the reads again in MiXCR, with one record for every CDR3 protein. The table includes about 160,000 distinct CDR3 sequences, roughly 47% detected once. V lost 1 base to trimming and J lost 1 base, with 10 bases between them. This CDR3 is built from 15 residues. The germline gives CDR1 SQVTM, CDR2 ANQGSEA. This specimen comes from a study of CD8+CD57+ T cells in acquired aplastic anemia. The wider study: Quantities of DNA derived from sorted CD4+ and CD8+ cells averaged 3.2 ug. Reads per healthy sample averaged around 9.9 million (CD4+) and fewer than 13 million (CD8+). Study observations and caveats: Patients and controls shared twenty-nine CD8+ CDR3 sequences, highly expressed in patients. No significant patient-versus-control difference appeared in CD8+ Simpson's diversity.

This chain links TRBV29-1 with TRBJ2-2, with D tentatively TRBD1 (6 bases). What was sequenced was sorted CD4+, CD8+, or CD8+CD57+ T cells (not recorded which) from PBMCs. The sequence was collected from a human donor in good health. Here the CDR3 DNA reads TGCAGCGTTGAAGGGACAGCCAGGAACACCGGGGAGCTGTTTTTT. It codes for CSVEGTARNTGELFF.